The 2 T cell receptor beta chains below come from one sample, sequenced in a study of cytomegalovirus exposure and HLA in healthy donors. Vbeta (60) and Jbeta (13) primers were used in the PCR. The assay was immunoSEQ multiplex PCR, and TCRdb's table has in-frame clones only and misses some. The sample includes some 100,000 clones, 65% to 75% of them seen just once. The sequencing input was PBMCs. These receptors all come from a woman between 18 and 30 years old in good health and CMV-seropositive.

The rearrangement links TRBV28 to TRBJ2-7, with 9 bases that match TRBD2. The CDR3 is 15 residues long. Trimming at V came to 6 bases and at J to 0 bases, leaving 6 bases not matched to a gene. In germline, CDR1 is MDHEN, CDR2 SYDVKM. The CDR3 DNA is TGTGCCAGCAGCTCCTCAGCGGGAGGCTCCTACGAGCAGTACTTC. Amino acids: CASSSSAGGSYEQYF.

This chain uses TRBV6-1 with TRBJ1-1, with 9 bases matching TRBD1. The V gene's germline CDR1 is MNHNS and CDR2 SASEGT. This CDR3 has 15 residues. With 7 bases clipped from V and 5 bases from J, the junction kept 11 bases outside the gene matches. The CDR3 DNA follows: TGTGCCAGCACCCCAGCCGGGACAGGGTTTACTGAAGCTTTCTTT. Protein: CASTPAGTGFTEAFF.